This TCR beta chain was profiled in a study of cytomegalovirus exposure and HLA in healthy donors. Overall study findings and caveats: Later analysis identified a missense DCLRE1C variant that was linked to TCR beta V- and J-gene trimming. The classifier reportedly diagnosed cytomegalovirus status with high specificity and sensitivity. Later, an analysis found that common viral pathogens appeared to be linked with several of the most significant clusters.

Researchers ran the PCR with 60 Vbeta and 13 Jbeta primers. Method: immunoSEQ multiplex PCR; TCRdb's copy keeps in-frame clones and lacks some. The repertoire holds 100,000 to 150,000 clones, with approximately 79% as singletons. The V segment lost 5 bases and the J segment 2 bases; nucleotides outside the gene matches: 5. Germline CDR1 is MGHRA and CDR2 is YSYEKL. The CDR3 is 14 residues long. In the case of this clone: Its specificity is unknown.

V is TRBV4-1 and J is TRBJ2-7; TRBD1 matches 8 bases. The clonotype originates from a man aged 25-45 years in good health and CMV-seronegative. Material for sequencing was PBMCs. CDR3 amino acids: CASSSWTGPYEQYF. CDR3 DNA: TGCGCCAGCAGCTCCTGGACAGGGCCCTACGAGCAGTACTTC.